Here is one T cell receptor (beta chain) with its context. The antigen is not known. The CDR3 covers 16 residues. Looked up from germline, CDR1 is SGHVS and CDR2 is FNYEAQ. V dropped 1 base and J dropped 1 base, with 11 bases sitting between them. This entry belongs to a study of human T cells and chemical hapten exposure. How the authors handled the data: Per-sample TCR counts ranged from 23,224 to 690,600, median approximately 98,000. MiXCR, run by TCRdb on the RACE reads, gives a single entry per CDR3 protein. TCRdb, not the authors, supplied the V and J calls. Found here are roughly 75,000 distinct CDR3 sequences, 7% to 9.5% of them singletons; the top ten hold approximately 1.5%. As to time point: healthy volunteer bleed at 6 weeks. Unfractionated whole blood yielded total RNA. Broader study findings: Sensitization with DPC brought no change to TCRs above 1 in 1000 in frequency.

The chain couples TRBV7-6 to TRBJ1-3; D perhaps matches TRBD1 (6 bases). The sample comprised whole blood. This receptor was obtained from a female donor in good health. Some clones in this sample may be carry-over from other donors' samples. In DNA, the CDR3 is TGTGCCAGCAGCTTAGGGGGGGGCGCTTCTGGAAACACCATATATTTT. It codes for CASSLGGGASGNTIYF.